The text below deals with one T cell receptor (beta chain). Its antigen remains unidentified. It has no much larger one-base neighbor in the sample; base qualities were not kept. Participants in the prospective study were enrolled through a virtual design, were aged 18 to 89 years, and lived in about 25 United States geographic areas. In the prospective study, participants were assigned to cohorts based on the clinical history participants reported in a screening survey and a study questionnaire. Each participant in the prospective study had whole blood, serum and a nasopharyngeal or oropharyngeal swab collected by mobile phlebotomists. Participants in the prospective study had the option to provide additional blood draws and questionnaires over a roughly 2-month period. Prospective study blood samples were shipped either frozen or at room temperature before DNA extraction. The immunoSEQ Assay, a bias-controlled multiplex PCR, was used to amplify TCRbeta CDR3 regions from genomic DNA. The paper's data handling went like this. The number of nucleated cells in each sample was estimated from the amplification of reference gene primers within the assay. To quantify the absolute abundance of each unique TCRbeta CDR3 rearrangement, sequence reads were collapsed and filtered. For each sample, productive Simpson clonality was calculated as the square root of Simpson's diversity index across productive rearrangements. This is the immuneACCESS table as TCRdb keeps it, with only in-frame sequences that have V and J called. A part of the clones is gone; compared with another copy, unresolved V genes explain less than half, and the rest is unexplained. That table gives V, J and clone size, and the DNA gave D and trimming. The sample contains around 140,000 clones, about 88% of them found a single time. 2.4% of the sample is in the top ten clones.

The germline V gene gives CDR1 as MRHNA and CDR2 as SNTAGT. Compared with germline, V lacks 10 bases and J lacks 7 bases; bases without a gene match: 5. The CDR3 goes from the cysteine to the phenylalanine over 11 residues. The only DNA kept is the CDR3, 33 bases in frame from the first base. The sample belongs to a study of blood T cell repertoires in COVID-19 (dated by TCRdb to about 2020). Some background on the complete study: Samples covering the acute and convalescent phases of COVID-19 were provided by collaborators in the United States, Italy and Spain. The prospective study material was composed of cDNA or gDNA derived from T cells, B-cell-depleted T cells, or PBMCs. The dataset comprised deeply sampled blood TCRbeta repertoires from subjects exposed to, actively infected with, or recovered from COVID-19. The repertoires were released in a freely available public database meant as a resource for research on the immune response to SARS-CoV-2. Samples came from the ongoing ImmuneRACE study (first 160 participants) plus 1,254 subjects from 6 global collaborators. The sample metadata nearly always contained a de-identified subject ID, COVID-19 status, age in years and sex. Where HLA class I and class II types were available, the types were taken from metadata supplied by the sample provider, not from assay-based typing.

The paper's findings and limits, for the study overall: The amount of clinical and demographic metadata varied by source and participant and was provided uncurated.

This TCR was sampled from a middle-aged man with acute COVID-19. The chain is assembled from TRBV6-4 and TRBJ2-5, with TRBD2 matching 8 junction bases. The specimen was PBMCs or T cells enriched from blood (not recorded which). The CDR3 sequence is CATSAGGTQYF. The DNA sequence is as follows: TGTGCCACCTCCGCGGGGGGGACCCAGTACTTC.